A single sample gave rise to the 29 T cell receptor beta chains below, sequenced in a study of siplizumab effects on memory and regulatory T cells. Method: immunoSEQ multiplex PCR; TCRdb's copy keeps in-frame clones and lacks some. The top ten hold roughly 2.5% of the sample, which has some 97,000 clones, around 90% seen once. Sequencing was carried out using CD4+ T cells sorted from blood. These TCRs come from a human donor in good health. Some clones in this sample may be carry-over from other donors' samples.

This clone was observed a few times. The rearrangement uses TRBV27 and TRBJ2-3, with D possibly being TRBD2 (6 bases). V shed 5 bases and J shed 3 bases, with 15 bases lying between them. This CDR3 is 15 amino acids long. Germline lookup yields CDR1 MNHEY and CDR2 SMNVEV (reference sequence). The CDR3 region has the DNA TGTGCCAGCAGTCCAGGAGGGGTCGGGACAGATACGCAGTATTTT. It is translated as CASSPGGVGTDTQYF.

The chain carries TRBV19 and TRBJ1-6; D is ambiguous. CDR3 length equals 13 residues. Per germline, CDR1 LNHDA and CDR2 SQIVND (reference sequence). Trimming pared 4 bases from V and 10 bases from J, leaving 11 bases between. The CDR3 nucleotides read TGTGCCAGTAGTAGCACATCGGGATCACCCCTCCACTTT. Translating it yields CASSSTSGSPLHF.

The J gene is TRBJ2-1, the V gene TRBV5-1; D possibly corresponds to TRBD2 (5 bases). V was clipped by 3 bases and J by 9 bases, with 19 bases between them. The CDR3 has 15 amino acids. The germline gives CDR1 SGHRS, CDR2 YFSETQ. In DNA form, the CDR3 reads TGCGCCAGCAGCTGGAGGTGGTCCGGGAACAGTGAGCAGTTCTTC. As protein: CASSWRWSGNSEQFF.

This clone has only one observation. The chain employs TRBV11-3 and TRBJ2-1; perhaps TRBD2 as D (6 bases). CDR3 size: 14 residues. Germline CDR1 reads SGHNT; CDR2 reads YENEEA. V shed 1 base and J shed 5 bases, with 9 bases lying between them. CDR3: CASSLVGEDNEQFF. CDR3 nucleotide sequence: TGTGCCAGCAGCTTAGTTGGGGAGGACAATGAGCAGTTCTTC.

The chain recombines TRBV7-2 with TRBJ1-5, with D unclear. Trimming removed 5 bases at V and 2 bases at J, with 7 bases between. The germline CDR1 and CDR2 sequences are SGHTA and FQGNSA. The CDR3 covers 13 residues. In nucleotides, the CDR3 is TGTGCCAGCAGCAACGGGCGCAATCAGCCCCAGCATTTT. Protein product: CASSNGRNQPQHF.

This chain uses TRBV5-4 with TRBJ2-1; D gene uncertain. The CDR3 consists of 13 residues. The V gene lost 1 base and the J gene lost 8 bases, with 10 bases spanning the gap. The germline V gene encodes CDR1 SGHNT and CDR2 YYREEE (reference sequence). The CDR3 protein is CASSLQSRHEQFF. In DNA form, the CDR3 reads TGTGCCAGCAGCTTGCAATCGAGGCATGAGCAGTTCTTC.

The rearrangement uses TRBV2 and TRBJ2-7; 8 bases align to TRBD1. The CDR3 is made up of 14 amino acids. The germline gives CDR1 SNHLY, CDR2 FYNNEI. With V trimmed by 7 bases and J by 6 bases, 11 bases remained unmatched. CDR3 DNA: TGTGCCAGCATGACCAGGACAGGGATTGTCGAGCAGTACTTC. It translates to CASMTRTGIVEQYF.

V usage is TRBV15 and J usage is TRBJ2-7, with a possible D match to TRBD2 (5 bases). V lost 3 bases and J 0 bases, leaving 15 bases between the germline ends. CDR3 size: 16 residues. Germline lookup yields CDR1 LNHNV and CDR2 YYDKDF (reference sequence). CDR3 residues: CATSRERTVSSYEQYF. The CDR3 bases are TGTGCCACCAGCAGGGAGCGGACGGTCAGCTCCTACGAGCAGTACTTC.

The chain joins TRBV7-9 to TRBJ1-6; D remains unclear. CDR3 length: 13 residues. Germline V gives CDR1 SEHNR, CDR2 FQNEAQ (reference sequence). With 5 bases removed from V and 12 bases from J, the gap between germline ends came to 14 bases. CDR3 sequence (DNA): TGTGCCAGCAGCCAGGATGGATCGAGACCCCTCCACTTT. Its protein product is CASSQDGSRPLHF.

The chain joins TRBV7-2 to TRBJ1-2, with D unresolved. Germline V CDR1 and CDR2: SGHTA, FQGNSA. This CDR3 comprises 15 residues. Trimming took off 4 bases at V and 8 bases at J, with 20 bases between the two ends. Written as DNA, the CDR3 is TGTGCCAGCAGCTATACGCCCGGGTCAAGGGAAGGCTACACCTTC. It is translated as CASSYTPGSREGYTF.

The CDR3 is CAWGGNRDDQPQHF. As DNA, the CDR3 is TGTGCCTGGGGTGGAAACAGGGACGATCAGCCCCAGCATTTT. The J gene is TRBJ1-5, the V gene TRBV30, with D perhaps TRBD1 (6 bases). The CDR3 runs to 14 residues. From germline, CDR1 is GTSNPN and CDR2 SVGIG (reference sequence). V was shortened by 5 bases and J by 5 bases, with 16 bases between the two germline ends.

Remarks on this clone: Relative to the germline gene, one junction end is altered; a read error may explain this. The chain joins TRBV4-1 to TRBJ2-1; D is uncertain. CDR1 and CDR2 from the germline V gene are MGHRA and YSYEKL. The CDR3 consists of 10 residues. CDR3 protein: CASRAIGCVF. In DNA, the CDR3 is TGCGCCAGCAGGGCGATCGGATGTGTCTTC.

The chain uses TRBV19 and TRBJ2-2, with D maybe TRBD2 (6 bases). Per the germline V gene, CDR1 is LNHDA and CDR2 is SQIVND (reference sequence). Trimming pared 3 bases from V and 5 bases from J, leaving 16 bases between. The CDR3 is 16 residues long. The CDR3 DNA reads TGTGCCAGTAGTATCACCGGGAACGGGGGAACCGGGGAGCTGTTTTTT. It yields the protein CASSITGNGGTGELFF. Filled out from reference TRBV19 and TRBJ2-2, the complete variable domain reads DGGITQSPKYLFRKEGQNVTLSCEQNLNHDAMYWYRQDPGQGLRLIYYSQIVNDFQKGDIAEGYSVSREKKESFPLTVTSAQKNPTAFYLCASSITGNGGTGELFFGEGSRLTVL.

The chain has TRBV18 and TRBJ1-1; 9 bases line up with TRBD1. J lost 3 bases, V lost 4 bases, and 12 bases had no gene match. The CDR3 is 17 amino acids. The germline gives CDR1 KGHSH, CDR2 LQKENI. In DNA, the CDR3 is TGTGCCAGCTCACTACGGGACAGGGTCTTGGCGGACACTGAAGCTTTCTTT. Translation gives CASSLRDRVLADTEAFF.

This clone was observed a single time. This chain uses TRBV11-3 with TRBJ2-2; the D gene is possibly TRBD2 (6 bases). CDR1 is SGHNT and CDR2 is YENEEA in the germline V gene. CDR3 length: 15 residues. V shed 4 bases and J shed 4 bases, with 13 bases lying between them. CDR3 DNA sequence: TGTGCCAGCAGCTCAAGCGGGCCGTTCACCGGGGAGCTGTTTTTT. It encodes CASSSSGPFTGELFF.

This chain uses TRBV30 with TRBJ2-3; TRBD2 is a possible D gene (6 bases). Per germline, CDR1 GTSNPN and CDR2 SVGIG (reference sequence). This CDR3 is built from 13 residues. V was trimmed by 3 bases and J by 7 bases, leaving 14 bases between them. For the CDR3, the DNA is TGTGCCTGGAGGGTGGGAGGAATGAATACGCAGTATTTT. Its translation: CAWRVGGMNTQYF.

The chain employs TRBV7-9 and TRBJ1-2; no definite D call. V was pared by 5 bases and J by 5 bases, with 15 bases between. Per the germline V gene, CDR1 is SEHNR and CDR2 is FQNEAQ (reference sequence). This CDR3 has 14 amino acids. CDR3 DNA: TGTGCCAGCAGCCCGGGAGGAATACCTTATGGCTACACCTTC. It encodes CASSPGGIPYGYTF.

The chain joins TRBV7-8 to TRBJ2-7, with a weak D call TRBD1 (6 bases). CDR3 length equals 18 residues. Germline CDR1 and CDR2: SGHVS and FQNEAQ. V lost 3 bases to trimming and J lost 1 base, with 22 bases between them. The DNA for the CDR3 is TGTGCCAGCAGCTTCAATAGCCACAGGGCGACCGAGTCCTACGAGCAGTACTTC. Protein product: CASSFNSHRATESYEQYF.

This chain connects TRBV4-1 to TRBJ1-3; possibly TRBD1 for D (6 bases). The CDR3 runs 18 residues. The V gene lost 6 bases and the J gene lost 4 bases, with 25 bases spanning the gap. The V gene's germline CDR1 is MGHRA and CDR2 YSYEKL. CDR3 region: CASSWGDARGLRGNTIYF. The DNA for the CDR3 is TGCGCCAGCAGTTGGGGAGACGCCAGGGGACTTAGGGGAAACACCATATATTTT.

The CDR3 bases are TGTGCCAGCAGCTCTCTAGCGGGAGGGTACAATGAGCAGTTCTTC. This gives the protein CASSSLAGGYNEQFF. The chain combines TRBV7-2 with TRBJ2-1; 12 bases line up with TRBD2. There are 15 residues in the CDR3. The trim removed 4 bases at V and 4 bases at J, leaving 2 bases unmatched. CDR1 SGHTA and CDR2 FQGNSA come from the germline V gene.

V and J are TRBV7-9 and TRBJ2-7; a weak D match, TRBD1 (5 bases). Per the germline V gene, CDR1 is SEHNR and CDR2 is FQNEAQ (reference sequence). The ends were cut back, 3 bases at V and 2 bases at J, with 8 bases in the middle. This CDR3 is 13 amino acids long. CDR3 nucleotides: TGTGCCAGCAGCTTTGGACAAACCTACGAGCAGTACTTC. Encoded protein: CASSFGQTYEQYF.

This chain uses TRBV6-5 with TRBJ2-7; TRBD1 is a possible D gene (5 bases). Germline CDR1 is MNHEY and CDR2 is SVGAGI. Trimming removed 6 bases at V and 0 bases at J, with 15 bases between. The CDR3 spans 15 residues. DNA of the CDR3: TGTGCCAGCAGCAAAACCGCAGGGCCCTCCTACGAGCAGTACTTC. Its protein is CASSKTAGPSYEQYF.

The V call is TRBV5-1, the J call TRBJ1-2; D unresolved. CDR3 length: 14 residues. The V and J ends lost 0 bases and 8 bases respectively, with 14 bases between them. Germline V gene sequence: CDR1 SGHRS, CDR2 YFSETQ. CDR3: CASSLGPEDWGYTF. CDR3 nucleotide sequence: TGCGCCAGCAGCTTGGGCCCCGAGGATTGGGGCTACACCTTC.

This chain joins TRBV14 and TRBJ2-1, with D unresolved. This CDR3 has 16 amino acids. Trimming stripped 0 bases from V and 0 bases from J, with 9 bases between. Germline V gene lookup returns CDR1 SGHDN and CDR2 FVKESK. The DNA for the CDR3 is TGTGCCAGCAGCCAAGATCTGATGGGCTCCTACAATGAGCAGTTCTTC. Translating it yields CASSQDLMGSYNEQFF.

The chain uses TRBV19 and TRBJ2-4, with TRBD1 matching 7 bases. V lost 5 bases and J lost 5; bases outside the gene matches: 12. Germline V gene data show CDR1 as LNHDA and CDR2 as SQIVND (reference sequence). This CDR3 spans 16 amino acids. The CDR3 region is CASSPKNRGVENIQYF. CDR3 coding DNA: TGTGCCAGTAGTCCAAAAAACAGGGGCGTCGAAAACATTCAGTACTTC.

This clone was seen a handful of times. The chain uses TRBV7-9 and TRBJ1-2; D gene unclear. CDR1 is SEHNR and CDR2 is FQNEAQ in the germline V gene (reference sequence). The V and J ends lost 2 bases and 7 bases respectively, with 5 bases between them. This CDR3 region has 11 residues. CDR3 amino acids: CASSLTAGYTF. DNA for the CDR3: TGTGCCAGCAGCTTAACGGCTGGCTACACCTTC.

CDR3 in amino acids: CASSGGQDDQPQHF. The CDR3 DNA reads as TGTGCCAGCAGTGGAGGCCAGGATGATCAGCCCCAGCATTTT. J is TRBJ1-5 and V is TRBV2; D ambiguous. V lost 4 bases, J lost 5 bases, and 12 bases lay in between. Germline assignment: CDR1 SNHLY and CDR2 FYNNEI. The CDR3 is 14 amino acids. The variable domain in full, with the rest retrieved from reference TRBV2 and TRBJ1-5, is EPEVTQTPSHQVTQMGQEVILRCVPISNHLYFYWYRQILGQKVEFLVSFYNNEISEKSEIFDDQFSVERPDGSNFTLKIRSTKLEDSAMYFCASSGGQDDQPQHFGDGTRLSIL.

The CDR3 sequence is CASSLGQSGANVLTF. The CDR3 bases are TGTGCCAGCAGTTTAGGACAGTCTGGGGCCAACGTCCTGACTTTC. V is TRBV27 and J is TRBJ2-6; weak D call: TRBD1 (6 bases). The CDR3 covers 15 residues. Germline CDR1 MNHEY, CDR2 SMNVEV (reference sequence). Trimming left V 2 bases short and J 1 base short, with 6 bases between.

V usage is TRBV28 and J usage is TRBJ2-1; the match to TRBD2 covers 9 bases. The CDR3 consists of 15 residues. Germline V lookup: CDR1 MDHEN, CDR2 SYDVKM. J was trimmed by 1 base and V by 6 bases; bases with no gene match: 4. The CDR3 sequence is CASRKAGGSYNEQFF. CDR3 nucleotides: TGTGCCAGCAGAAAAGCGGGAGGATCCTACAATGAGCAGTTCTTC.